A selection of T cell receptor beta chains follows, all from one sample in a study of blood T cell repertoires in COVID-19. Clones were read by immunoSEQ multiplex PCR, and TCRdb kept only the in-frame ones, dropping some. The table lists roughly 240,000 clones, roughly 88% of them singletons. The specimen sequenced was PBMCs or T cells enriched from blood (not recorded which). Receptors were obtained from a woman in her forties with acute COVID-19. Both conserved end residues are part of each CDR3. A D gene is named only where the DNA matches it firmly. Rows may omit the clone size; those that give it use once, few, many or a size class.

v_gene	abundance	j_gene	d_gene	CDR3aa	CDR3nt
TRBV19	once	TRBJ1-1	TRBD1	CATRDRGQRNTEAFF	TGTGCCACGAGAGACAGGGGGCAACGGAACACTGAAGCTTTCTTT
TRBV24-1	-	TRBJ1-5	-	CATSDDNRDSNQPQHF	TGTGCCACCAGTGATGACAACAGGGATAGCAATCAGCCCCAGCATTTT
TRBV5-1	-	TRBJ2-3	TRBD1	CASSSDRGGTDTQYF	TGCGCCAGCAGCTCCGACAGGGGTGGCACAGATACGCAGTATTTT
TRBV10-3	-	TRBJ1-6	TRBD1	CAISTGTGTSPLHF	TGTGCCATCAGTACCGGGACAGGTACTTCACCCCTCCACTTT
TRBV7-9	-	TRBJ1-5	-	CASSLLAGGGNQPQHF	TGTGCCAGCAGCTTACTTGCAGGTGGAGGCAATCAACCCCAGCATTTT
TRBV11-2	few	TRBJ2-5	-	CASSSQGNQETQYF	TGTGCCAGCAGCTCACAGGGTAACCAAGAGACCCAGTACTTC
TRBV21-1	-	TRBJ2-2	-	CASSITSGRAPGELFF	TGTGCCAGCAGCATTACTAGCGGGAGGGCCCCCGGGGAGCTGTTTTTT
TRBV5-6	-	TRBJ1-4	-	CASSLQGLRSKLFF	TGTGCCAGCAGCCTACAGGGTTTGCGGTCAAAACTGTTTTTT
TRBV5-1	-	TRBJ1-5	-	CASSLGLNQPQHF	TGCGCCAGCAGCTTGGGGCTTAATCAGCCCCAGCATTTT
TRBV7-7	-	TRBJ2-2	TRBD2	CASSRAGGDTGELFF	TGTGCCAGCAGCCGGGCGGGGGGTGACACCGGGGAGCTGTTTTTT
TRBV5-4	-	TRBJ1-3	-	CASSLGPTAGGNTIYF	TGTGCCAGCAGCTTGGGACCCACCGCGGGTGGAAACACCATATATTTT
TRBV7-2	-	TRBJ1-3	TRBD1	CASSPPGGSGNTIYF	TGTGCCAGCAGCCCCCCAGGGGGCTCTGGAAACACCATATATTTT
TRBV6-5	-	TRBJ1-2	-	CASSTAEGYTF	TGTGCCAGCAGTACCGCGGAGGGCTACACCTTC
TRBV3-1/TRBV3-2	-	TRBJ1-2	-	CASSQVAQGDGYTF	TGTGCCAGCAGCCAAGTCGCACAGGGAGACGGCTACACCTTC
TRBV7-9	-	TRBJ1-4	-	CASSLRATNEKLFF	TGTGCCAGCAGCCTCAGGGCAACTAATGAAAAACTGTTTTTT
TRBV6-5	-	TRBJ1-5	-	CASSSGTQPQHF	TGTGCCAGCAGCTCAGGCACTCAGCCCCAGCATTTT
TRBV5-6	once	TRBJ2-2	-	CASSLYSFLGGTGELFF	TGTGCCAGCAGCTTGTATTCGTTTCTCGGGGGTACCGGGGAGCTGTTTTTT
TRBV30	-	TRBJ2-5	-	CAWSVLMTQYF	TGTGCCTGGAGTGTACTAATGACCCAGTACTTC
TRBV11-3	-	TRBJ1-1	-	CASSLHTGGTEAFF	TGTGCCAGCAGCTTACATACCGGGGGGACTGAAGCTTTCTTT
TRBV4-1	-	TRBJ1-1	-	CASSQDPLGNTEAFF	TGCGCCAGCAGCCAAGATCCCCTAGGTAACACTGAAGCTTTCTTT
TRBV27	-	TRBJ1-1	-	CASSFGGGATEAFF	TGTGCCAGCAGTTTTGGGGGAGGAGCGACTGAAGCTTTCTTT
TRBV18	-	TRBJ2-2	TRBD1	CASSGQGAGGELFF	TGTGCCAGCTCAGGACAGGGGGCCGGCGGGGAGCTGTTTTTT
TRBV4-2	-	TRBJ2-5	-	CASSQVSLAIQETQYF	TGTGCCAGCAGCCAAGTAAGTTTGGCCATCCAAGAGACCCAGTACTTC
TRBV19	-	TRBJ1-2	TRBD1	CASSIGQGAPGYTF	TGTGCCAGTAGTATAGGCCAGGGGGCGCCTGGCTACACCTTC
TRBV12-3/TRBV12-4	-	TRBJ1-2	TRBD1	CASSPGTGNGYTF	TGTGCCAGCAGTCCCGGGACAGGGAACGGCTACACCTTC
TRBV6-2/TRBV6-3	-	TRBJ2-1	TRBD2	CASSYAIAGVGGNEQFF	TGTGCCAGCAGTTACGCTATAGCGGGGGTGGGTGGTAATGAGCAGTTCTTC
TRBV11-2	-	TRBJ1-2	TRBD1	CASSRNRGSDGYTF	TGTGCCAGCAGCCGAAACAGGGGGTCGGATGGCTACACCTTC
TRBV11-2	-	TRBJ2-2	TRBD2	CASSLVRGSLGGELFF	TGTGCCAGCAGCTTAGTTCGCGGGAGTCTCGGCGGGGAGCTGTTTTTT
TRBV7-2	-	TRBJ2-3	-	CASSLTRQATTDTQYF	TGTGCCAGCAGCTTGACCAGACAGGCCACCACAGATACGCAGTATTTT
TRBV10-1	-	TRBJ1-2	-	CASSESGRVPSSF	TGCGCCAGCAGTGAGTCGGGCAGGGTGCCCTCATCCTTC
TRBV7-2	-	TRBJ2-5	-	CASSPLTGSWQTQYF	TGTGCCAGCAGCCCCCTAACGGGTAGCTGGCAGACCCAGTACTTC
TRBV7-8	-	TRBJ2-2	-	CASSFGRGALGTGELFF	TGTGCCAGCAGCTTTGGGCGCGGGGCCTTGGGCACCGGGGAGCTGTTTTTT
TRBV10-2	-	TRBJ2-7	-	CASSESFSSLEQYF	TGCGCCAGCAGTGAGTCATTCTCCTCCCTCGAGCAGTACTTC
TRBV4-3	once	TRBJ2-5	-	CASSQVPSSGETQYF	TGCGCCAGCAGCCAAGTTCCCTCCAGCGGAGAGACCCAGTACTTC
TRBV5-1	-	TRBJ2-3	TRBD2	CASSFSGEGTQYF	TGCGCCAGCAGCTTCTCGGGGGAGGGTACGCAGTATTTT
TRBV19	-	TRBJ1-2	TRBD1	CASSTGTGYGYTF	TGTGCCAGTAGTACCGGGACAGGGTACGGCTACACCTTC
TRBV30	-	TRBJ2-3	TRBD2	CAWMTSSDTQYF	TGTGCCTGGATGACTAGCTCTGATACGCAGTATTTT
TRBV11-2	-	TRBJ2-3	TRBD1	CASSLGQGMGTDTQYF	TGTGCCAGCAGCTTAGGACAGGGGATGGGAACAGATACGCAGTATTTT
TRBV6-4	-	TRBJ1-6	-	CASSETPGGGSPLHF	TGTGCCAGCAGTGAAACCCCGGGGGGGGGTTCACCCCTCCACTTT
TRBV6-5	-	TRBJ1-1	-	CASRDIEQNTEAFF	TGTGCCAGCAGGGACATTGAACAGAACACTGAAGCTTTCTTT
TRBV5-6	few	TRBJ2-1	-	CASSLYGASYNEQFF	TGTGCCAGCAGCTTGTACGGAGCTTCCTACAATGAGCAGTTCTTC
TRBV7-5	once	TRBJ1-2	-	CARSFPRSGQDLNYGYTF	TGTGCCAGAAGCTTTCCTCGATCGGGACAGGACTTAAACTATGGCTACACCTTC
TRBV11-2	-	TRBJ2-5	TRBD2	CASSRAGVETQYF	TGTGCCAGCAGCCGAGCGGGGGTAGAGACCCAGTACTTC
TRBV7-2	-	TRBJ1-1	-	CASSLRQPGAEAFF	TGTGCCAGCAGCTTACGCCAACCGGGGGCTGAAGCTTTCTTT
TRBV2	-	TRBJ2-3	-	CASSRQASTDTQYF	TGTGCCAGCAGTCGGCAGGCCAGCACAGATACGCAGTATTTT
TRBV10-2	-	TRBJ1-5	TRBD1	CASSDRTGSINQPQHF	TGCGCCAGCAGTGATCGGACAGGGTCTATCAATCAGCCCCAGCATTTT
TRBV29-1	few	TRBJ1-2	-	CSVDNGYTF	TGCAGCGTTGACAATGGCTACACCTTC
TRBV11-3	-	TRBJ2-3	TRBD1	CASSPGQGGTDTQYF	TGTGCCAGCAGCCCAGGACAGGGGGGAACAGATACGCAGTATTTT
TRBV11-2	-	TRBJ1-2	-	CASSPRAVSSGYTF	TGTGCCAGCAGTCCGAGGGCGGTCTCCTCTGGCTACACCTTC
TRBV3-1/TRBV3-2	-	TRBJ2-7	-	CASRQDPYEQYF	TGTGCCAGCAGACAGGACCCCTACGAGCAGTACTTC
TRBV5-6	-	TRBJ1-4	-	CASSRSGGSGEKLFF	TGTGCCAGCAGCCGCTCGGGGGGATCCGGTGAAAAACTGTTTTTT
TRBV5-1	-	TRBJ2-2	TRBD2	CAASAGEGTGELFF	TGCGCCGCCTCCGCGGGAGAGGGCACCGGGGAGCTGTTTTTT